This T cell receptor (beta chain) appears in the sequencing data of a study of T-cell reconstitution after alpha-beta-depleted transplantation in children. Whole-study findings and limits: It was newly produced T cells that mostly accounted for T-cell counts and diversity one year after transplant. Expanded clones from the graft, numbering several hundred, reportedly supplied alpha-beta T cells about two months after transplant. From surviving recipient T cells and thymic progenitors came the high day-60 TCRbeta diversity observed in some patients.

This clonotype was seen many times. Its antigen is as yet unknown. The CDR3 is 14 amino acids. CDR1 is MGHDK, CDR2 SYGVNS, per germline. Trimming removed 5 bases at V and 6 bases at J, with 14 bases between. Unique molecular identifiers were used to barcode this TCRbeta library. From the PCR reads, TCRdb called clonotypes with MiXCR, one entry per CDR3 protein. The repertoire holds 130,000 or so distinct CDR3 sequences, with roughly 9% as singletons. This clonotype was sampled from a girl under three years old who had a stem cell transplant for combined immunodeficiency, so the T cells may come from the graft donor. Specimen: PBMCs, mostly from graft donor cells, collected 180 days after TCRalphabeta/CD19-depleted stem cell transplant. The chain is built from TRBV25-1 and TRBJ2-1; D unclear. CDR3 nucleotides: TGTGCCAGCAGTCTGGGTCGAGAGGTCAATGAGCAGTTCTTC. This sequence encodes CASSLGREVNEQFF.